Below, 18 T cell receptor beta chains from the same sample are listed, as sequenced in a study of OX40 agonist ivuxolimab in advanced cancers. Assay: immunoSEQ multiplex PCR; the TCRdb copy retains only in-frame clones and omits some. This repertoire shows roughly 90,000 clones, 85% to 95% found once; its top ten account for roughly 2.8%. The source was CD4+ or CD8+ T cells sorted from blood, collected in a trial of the OX40 agonist ivuxolimab. The receptors were gathered from an adult with an advanced solid tumor such as melanoma, head and neck, liver or kidney cancer.

This chain connects TRBV6-1 to TRBJ2-5, with D tentatively TRBD1 (5 bases). The CDR3 is made up of 15 amino acids. Germline V gene data show CDR1 as MNHNS and CDR2 as SASEGT. Trimming left V 4 bases short and J 0 bases short, with 12 bases between. DNA for the CDR3: TGTGCCAGCAGTGGGACACGGACCCACCAAGAGACCCAGTACTTC. This translates into CASSGTRTHQETQYF.

The chain combines TRBV10-3 with TRBJ2-5, with TRBD1 matching 8 bases. Germline V gene sequence: CDR1 ENHRY, CDR2 SYGVKD. The CDR3 sequence is 14 residues long. Trimming took 6 bases from V and 3 from J; bases not matched to a gene: 6. The DNA of the CDR3 is TGTGCCATCAGGAGTGGACAGGGTGAAGAGACCCAGTACTTC. This sequence encodes CAIRSGQGEETQYF.

There are a few counts of this clone. The J gene is TRBJ2-3, the V gene TRBV5-4; TRBD2 aligns across 9 bases. The ends lost 1 base at V and 2 bases at J; junction bases unmatched: 5. This CDR3 spans 16 amino acids. From germline, CDR1 is SGHNT and CDR2 YYREEE (reference sequence). The CDR3 reads CASSLRLAGPTDTQYF. DNA of the CDR3: TGTGCCAGCAGCTTGCGGCTAGCGGGACCCACAGATACGCAGTATTTT.

The chain has TRBV9 and TRBJ2-7; 10 nucleotides line up with TRBD2. Trimming cost V 1 base and J 1 base; bases outside gene matches: 5. The V gene's germline CDR1 is SGDLS and CDR2 YYNGEE. The CDR3 length is 16 residues. Here the CDR3 reads CASSVSGLAASYEQYF. The DNA of the CDR3 is TGTGCCAGCAGCGTATCAGGACTAGCGGCTTCCTACGAGCAGTACTTC. Based on the CDR3 plus reference TRBV9 and TRBJ2-7, the full variable domain is DSGVTQTPKHLITATGQRVTLRCSPRSGDLSVYWYQQSLDQGLQFLIQYYNGEERAKGNILERFSAQQFPDLHSELNLSSLELGDSALYFCASSVSGLAASYEQYFGPGTRLTVT.

The chain uses TRBV4-3 and TRBJ2-6, with D tentatively TRBD1 or TRBD2 (5 bases each). The CDR3 has 16 amino acids. From germline, CDR1 is LGHNA and CDR2 YSLEER. V was trimmed by 5 bases and J by 4 bases, leaving 15 bases between them. In DNA form, the CDR3 reads TGCGCCAGCAGCGGCCGAGGGGTAACGGGGGCCAACGTCCTGACTTTC. The encoded protein is CASSGRGVTGANVLTF.

V usage is TRBV4-3 and J usage is TRBJ2-7; TRBD1 is a possible D gene (5 bases). The CDR3 length is 15 residues. The V and J ends lost 5 bases and 2 bases respectively, with 16 bases between them. The germline gives CDR1 LGHNA, CDR2 YSLEER. In DNA, the CDR3 is TGCGCCAGCAGCAATACACGGACAAGGACCTACGAGCAGTACTTC. This codes for CASSNTRTRTYEQYF.

J is TRBJ2-3 and V is TRBV7-3; D is unclear. This CDR3 comprises 14 residues. Germline CDR1 is SGHTA and CDR2 is FQGTGA. Trimming removed 1 base at V and 3 bases at J, with 8 bases between. The CDR3 coding sequence is TGTGCCAGCAGCTTAAGTGGGAATACAGATACGCAGTATTTT. Residues: CASSLSGNTDTQYF.

V and J are TRBV30 and TRBJ1-4, with 7 bases aligning to TRBD1. Per germline, CDR1 GTSNPN and CDR2 SVGIG (reference sequence). V shed 5 bases and J 8 bases; nucleotides not matched to a gene: 11. The CDR3 length is 14 residues. The CDR3 is CAWGPIGTVEKLFF. The CDR3 DNA sequence: TGTGCCTGGGGTCCGATCGGGACAGTCGAAAAACTGTTTTTT.

V is TRBV19 and J is TRBJ2-1; 8 bases fit TRBD2. Germline V gene lookup returns CDR1 LNHDA and CDR2 SQIVND (reference sequence). This CDR3 spans 16 amino acids. Trimming cost V 0 bases and J 2 bases; bases outside gene matches: 3. DNA for the CDR3: TGTGCCAGTAGTATAGAGGGAGCGGGAGCCTACAATGAGCAGTTCTTC. Its protein is CASSIEGAGAYNEQFF.

CDR3 sequence (DNA): TGTGCCAGCAGTCCCCTCGGGGGTCGCACAGATACGCAGTATTTT. Its translation is CASSPLGGRTDTQYF. The chain links TRBV2 to TRBJ2-3; perhaps TRBD2 as D (6 bases). Germline V gene sequence: CDR1 SNHLY, CDR2 FYNNEI. The CDR3 covers 15 residues. The ends were cut back, 5 bases at V and 1 base at J, with 13 bases in the middle.

V usage is TRBV6-5 and J usage is TRBJ2-7; unclear D gene. Per the germline V gene, CDR1 is MNHEY and CDR2 is SVGAGI. The CDR3 contains 13 residues. The V and J ends lost 2 bases and 2 bases respectively, with 7 bases between them. Written as DNA, the CDR3 is TGTGCCAGCAGTTACGACGGAACCTACGAGCAGTACTTC. As protein: CASSYDGTYEQYF.

The chain combines TRBV6-5 with TRBJ2-7, with 7 bases fitting TRBD1. The length of the CDR3 is 12 residues. V gave up 6 bases and J gave up 6 bases; unmatched junction bases: 5. The germline CDR1 and CDR2 sequences are MNHEY and SVGAGI. CDR3 amino acids: CASSPDRAEQYF. DNA for the CDR3: TGTGCCAGCAGCCCCGACAGGGCCGAGCAGTACTTC.

CDR3 region: CASSLGTADYSYEQYF. The CDR3 nucleotides read TGTGCCAGCAGCTTGGGAACAGCGGATTACTCCTACGAGCAGTACTTC. This chain connects TRBV5-5 to TRBJ2-7, with D possibly matching TRBD2 (5 bases). Trimming took 0 bases from V and 0 from J, leaving 13 bases between them. The germline V gene encodes CDR1 SGHKS and CDR2 YYEKEE (reference sequence). The CDR3 spans 16 residues.

The rearrangement joins TRBV6-6 to TRBJ1-3, with D hard to call. Trimming cost V 2 bases and J 7 bases, with 18 bases left between them. CDR1 and CDR2 from the germline V gene are MNHNY and SVGAGI (reference sequence). The CDR3 consists of 16 residues. The CDR3 DNA sequence: TGTGCCAGCAGTTACCTAACGGCGCTAGGAAGGAACACCATATATTTT. This encodes CASSYLTALGRNTIYF.

The chain recombines TRBV27 with TRBJ2-2; TRBD1 agrees at 8 bases. This CDR3 region has 14 residues. Trimming took 6 bases from V and 4 from J; bases not matched to a gene: 4. The V gene's germline CDR1 is MNHEY and CDR2 SMNVEV (reference sequence). Written as DNA, the CDR3 is TGTGCCAGCAGCCTAGGGACAGGCACCGGGGAGCTGTTTTTT. Its protein product is CASSLGTGTGELFF.

On this clone: Other DNA sequences in the same sample also yield this CDR3. The chain combines TRBV4-2 with TRBJ2-7; 7 nucleotides align to TRBD1. Germline CDR1 is LGHNA and CDR2 is YNFKEQ. V shed 4 bases, J shed 5 bases, and the junction held 11 bases outside the gene matches. The CDR3 contains 15 residues. CDR3 DNA sequence: TGTGCCAGCAGCCTGAGCGGTAGGGGGCAGCACGAGCAGTACTTC. Translated, it gives CASSLSGRGQHEQYF.

The V and J genes are TRBV14 and TRBJ2-1; 14 bases line up with TRBD2. Germline V gene data show CDR1 as SGHDN and CDR2 as FVKESK. The CDR3 runs 20 residues. The trim removed 6 bases at V and 7 bases at J, leaving 20 bases unmatched. CDR3 sequence (DNA): TGTGCCAGCAGGGCCACCCCGGGACTAGCGGGAGTAAGTTTAAGTAATGAGCAGTTCTTC. Translation gives CASRATPGLAGVSLSNEQFF.

The rearrangement joins TRBV9 to TRBJ2-3; D may be TRBD1 or TRBD2 (5 bases each). CDR1 and CDR2 from the germline V gene are SGDLS and YYNGEE. This CDR3 is 14 amino acids long. Trimming took 1 base from V and 4 from J, leaving 10 bases between them. The CDR3 region has the DNA TGTGCCAGCAGCGTACGGGGCCTAGCAGATACGCAGTATTTT. Encoded protein: CASSVRGLADTQYF.